This TCR beta chain was profiled in a study of cytomegalovirus exposure and HLA in healthy donors. Findings of the study overall: The authors confirmed in vitro that a few CMV-associated chains were specific for CMV antigens. Some TCR beta chains (roughly 150 of them) were listed as cytomegalovirus-associated. Most TCR sequences were seen very rarely across donors, but some public TCRs occurred in many.

Some clones are missing from TCRdb's copy, which holds only in-frame ones; the method was immunoSEQ multiplex PCR. The data contain 97,000 or so clones, 70% to 90% of them seen just once; the ten biggest clones take up roughly 4.3%. The CDR3 covers 15 residues. V lost 5 bases and J lost 6; bases outside the gene matches: 9. Germline V gene sequence: CDR1 KGHSH, CDR2 LQKENI. As to this clone: Antigen: not known.

The donors were part of the validation cohort, which consisted of over a hundred subjects and was separate from the first cohort of 600 to 850 subjects. Sequencing was performed on PBMCs. The rearrangement links TRBV18 to TRBJ2-1, with 8 bases that match TRBD1. This receptor was identified in a woman in her twenties or thirties in good health and CMV-seronegative. CDR3: CASSSLQGAVNEQFF. In nucleotides, the CDR3 is TGTGCCAGCTCATCGCTTCAGGGGGCAGTCAATGAGCAGTTCTTC. Based on the CDR3 plus reference TRBV18 and TRBJ2-1, the full variable domain is NAGVMQNPRHLVRRRGQEARLRCSPMKGHSHVYWYRQLPEEGLKFMVYLQKENIIDESGMPKERFSAEFPKEGPSILRIQQVVRGDSAAYFCASSSLQGAVNEQFFGPGTRLTVL.